The clone carrying this T cell receptor (beta chain) has more than one count but fewer than ten. What it binds is unknown. Healthy bone marrow donors made up the cohort. The sample is drawn from a study of cytomegalovirus exposure and HLA in healthy donors. Study observations and caveats: CMV serostatus stood as the only immune exposure information on hand.

The study ran its PCR with 60 Vbeta and 13 Jbeta primers. TCRdb keeps only in-frame clones here, not all; method: immunoSEQ multiplex PCR. The table records 100,000 to 150,000 clones, about a sixth of them present only once. Deletions cut 4 bases from V and 0 bases from J, with 12 bases between. The CDR3 extends over 15 amino acids. Germline CDR1 is LGHNA and CDR2 is YNFKEQ. Material for sequencing was PBMCs. The chain links TRBV4-2 to TRBJ2-5; maybe TRBD2 (5 bases). This receptor was identified in a female donor in good health and CMV-seropositive. CDR3 DNA: TGTGCCAGCAGCCCGATAGGACTGTACCAAGAGACCCAGTACTTC. Amino acid sequence: CASSPIGLYQETQYF.